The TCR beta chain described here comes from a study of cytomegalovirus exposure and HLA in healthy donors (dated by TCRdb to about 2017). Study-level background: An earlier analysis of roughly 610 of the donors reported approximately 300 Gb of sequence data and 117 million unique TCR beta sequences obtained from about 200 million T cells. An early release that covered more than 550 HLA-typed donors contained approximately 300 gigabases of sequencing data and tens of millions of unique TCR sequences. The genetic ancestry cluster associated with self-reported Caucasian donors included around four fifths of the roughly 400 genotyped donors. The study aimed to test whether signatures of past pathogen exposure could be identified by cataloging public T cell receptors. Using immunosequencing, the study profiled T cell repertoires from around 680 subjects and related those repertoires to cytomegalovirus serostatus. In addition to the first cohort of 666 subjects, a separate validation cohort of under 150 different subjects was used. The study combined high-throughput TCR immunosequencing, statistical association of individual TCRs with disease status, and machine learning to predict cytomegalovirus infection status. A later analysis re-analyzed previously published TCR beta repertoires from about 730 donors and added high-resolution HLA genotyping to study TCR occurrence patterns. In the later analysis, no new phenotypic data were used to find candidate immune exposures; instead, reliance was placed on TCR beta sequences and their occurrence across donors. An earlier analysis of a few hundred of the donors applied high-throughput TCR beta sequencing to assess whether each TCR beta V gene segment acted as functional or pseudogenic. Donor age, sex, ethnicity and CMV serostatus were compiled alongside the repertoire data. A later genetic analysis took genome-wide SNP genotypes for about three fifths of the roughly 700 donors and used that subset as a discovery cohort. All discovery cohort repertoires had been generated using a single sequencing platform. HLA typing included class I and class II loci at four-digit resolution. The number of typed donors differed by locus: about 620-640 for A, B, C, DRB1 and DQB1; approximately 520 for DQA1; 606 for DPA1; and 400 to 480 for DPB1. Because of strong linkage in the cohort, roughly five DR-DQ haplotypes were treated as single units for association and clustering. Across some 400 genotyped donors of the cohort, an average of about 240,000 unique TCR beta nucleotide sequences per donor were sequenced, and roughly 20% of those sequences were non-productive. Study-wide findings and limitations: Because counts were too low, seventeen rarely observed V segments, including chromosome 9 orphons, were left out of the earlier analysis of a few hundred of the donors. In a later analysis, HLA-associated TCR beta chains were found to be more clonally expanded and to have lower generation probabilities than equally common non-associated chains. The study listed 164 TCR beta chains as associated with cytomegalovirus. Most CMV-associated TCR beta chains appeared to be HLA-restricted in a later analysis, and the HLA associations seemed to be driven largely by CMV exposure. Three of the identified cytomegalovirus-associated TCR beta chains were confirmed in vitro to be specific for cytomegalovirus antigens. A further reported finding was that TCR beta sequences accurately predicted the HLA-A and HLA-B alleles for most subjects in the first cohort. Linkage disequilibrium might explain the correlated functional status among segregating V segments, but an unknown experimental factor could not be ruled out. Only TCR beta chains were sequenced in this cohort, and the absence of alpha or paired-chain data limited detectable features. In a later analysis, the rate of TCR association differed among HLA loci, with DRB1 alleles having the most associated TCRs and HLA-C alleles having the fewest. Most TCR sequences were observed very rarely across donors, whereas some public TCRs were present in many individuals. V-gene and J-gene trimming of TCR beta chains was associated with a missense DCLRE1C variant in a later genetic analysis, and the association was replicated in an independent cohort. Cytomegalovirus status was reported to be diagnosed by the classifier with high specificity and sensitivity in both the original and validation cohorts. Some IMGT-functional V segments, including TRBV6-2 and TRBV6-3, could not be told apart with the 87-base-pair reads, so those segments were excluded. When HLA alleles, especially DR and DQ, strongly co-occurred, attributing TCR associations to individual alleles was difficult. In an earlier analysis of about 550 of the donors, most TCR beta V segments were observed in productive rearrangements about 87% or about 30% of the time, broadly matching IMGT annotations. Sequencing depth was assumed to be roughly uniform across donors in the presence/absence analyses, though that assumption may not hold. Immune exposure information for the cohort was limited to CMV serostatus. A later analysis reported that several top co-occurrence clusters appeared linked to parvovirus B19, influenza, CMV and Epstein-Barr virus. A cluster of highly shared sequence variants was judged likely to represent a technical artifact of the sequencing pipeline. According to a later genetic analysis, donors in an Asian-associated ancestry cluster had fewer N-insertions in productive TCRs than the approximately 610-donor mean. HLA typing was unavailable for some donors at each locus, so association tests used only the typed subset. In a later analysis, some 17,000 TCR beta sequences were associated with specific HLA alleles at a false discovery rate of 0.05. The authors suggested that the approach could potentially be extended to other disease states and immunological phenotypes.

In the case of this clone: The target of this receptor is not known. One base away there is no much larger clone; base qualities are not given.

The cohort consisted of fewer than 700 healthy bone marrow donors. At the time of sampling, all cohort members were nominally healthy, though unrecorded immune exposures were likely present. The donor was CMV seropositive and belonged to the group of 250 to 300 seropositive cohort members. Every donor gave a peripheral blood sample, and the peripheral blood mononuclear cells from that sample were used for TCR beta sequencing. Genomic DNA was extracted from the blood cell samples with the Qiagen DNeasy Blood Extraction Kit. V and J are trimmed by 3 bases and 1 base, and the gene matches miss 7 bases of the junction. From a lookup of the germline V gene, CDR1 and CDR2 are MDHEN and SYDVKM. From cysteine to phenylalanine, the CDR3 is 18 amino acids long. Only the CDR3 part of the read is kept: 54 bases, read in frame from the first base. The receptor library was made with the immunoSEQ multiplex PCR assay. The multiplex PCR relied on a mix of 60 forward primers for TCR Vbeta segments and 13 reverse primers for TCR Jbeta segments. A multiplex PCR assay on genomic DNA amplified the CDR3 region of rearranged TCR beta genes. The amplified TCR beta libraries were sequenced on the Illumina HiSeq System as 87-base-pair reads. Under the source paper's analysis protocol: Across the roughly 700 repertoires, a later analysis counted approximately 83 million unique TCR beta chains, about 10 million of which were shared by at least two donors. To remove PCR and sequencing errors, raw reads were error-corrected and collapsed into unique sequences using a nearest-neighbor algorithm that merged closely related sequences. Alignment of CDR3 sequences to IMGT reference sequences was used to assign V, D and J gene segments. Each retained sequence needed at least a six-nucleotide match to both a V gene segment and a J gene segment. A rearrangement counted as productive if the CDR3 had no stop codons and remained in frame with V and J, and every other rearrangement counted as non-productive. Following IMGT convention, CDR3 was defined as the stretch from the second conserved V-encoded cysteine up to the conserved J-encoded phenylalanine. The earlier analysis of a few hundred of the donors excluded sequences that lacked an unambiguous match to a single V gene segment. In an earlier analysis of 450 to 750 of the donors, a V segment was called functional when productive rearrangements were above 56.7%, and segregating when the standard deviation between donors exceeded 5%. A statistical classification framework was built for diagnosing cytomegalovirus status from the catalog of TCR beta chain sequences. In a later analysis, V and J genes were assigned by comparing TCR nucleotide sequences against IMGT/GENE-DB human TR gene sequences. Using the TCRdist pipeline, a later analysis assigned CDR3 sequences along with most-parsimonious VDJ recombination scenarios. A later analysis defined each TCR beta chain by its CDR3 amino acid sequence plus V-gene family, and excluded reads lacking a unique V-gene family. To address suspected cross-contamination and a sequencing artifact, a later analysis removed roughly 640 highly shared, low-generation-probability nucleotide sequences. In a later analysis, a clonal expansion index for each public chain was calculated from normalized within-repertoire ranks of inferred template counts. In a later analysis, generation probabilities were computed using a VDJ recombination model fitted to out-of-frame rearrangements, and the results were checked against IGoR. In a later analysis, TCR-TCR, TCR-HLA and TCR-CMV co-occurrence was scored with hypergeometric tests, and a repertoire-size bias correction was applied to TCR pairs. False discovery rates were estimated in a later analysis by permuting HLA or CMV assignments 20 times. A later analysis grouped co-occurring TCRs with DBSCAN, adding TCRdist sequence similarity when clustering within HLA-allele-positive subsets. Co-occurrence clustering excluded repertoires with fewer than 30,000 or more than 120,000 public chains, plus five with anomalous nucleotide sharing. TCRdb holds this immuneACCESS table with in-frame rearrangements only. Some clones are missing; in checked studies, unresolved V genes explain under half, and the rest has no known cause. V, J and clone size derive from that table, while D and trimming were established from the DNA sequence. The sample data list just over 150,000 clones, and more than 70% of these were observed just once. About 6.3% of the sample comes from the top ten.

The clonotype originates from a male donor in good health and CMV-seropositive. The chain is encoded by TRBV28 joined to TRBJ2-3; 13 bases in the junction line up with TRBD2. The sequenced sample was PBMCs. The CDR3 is CASSFGLAGVTGTDTQYF. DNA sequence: TGTGCCAGCAGTTTTGGACTAGCGGGAGTAACGGGCACAGATACGCAGTATTTT.